One sample yielded the 9 T cell receptor beta chains listed below, sequenced in a study of cytomegalovirus exposure and HLA in healthy donors. PCR primers comprised 60 Vbeta and 13 Jbeta primers. Libraries were prepared by immunoSEQ multiplex PCR; TCRdb keeps only in-frame clonotypes and omits some of them. This table has about 200,000 clones, 60% to 80% appearing once. The specimen was PBMCs. Receptors were obtained from a male donor in good health and CMV-seronegative.

J is TRBJ1-4 and V is TRBV6-1, with 7 positions matching TRBD1. The CDR3 sequence is 13 residues long. V trimming: 2 bases; J trimming: 8 bases; junction bases outside the gene matches: 2. Germline V gene lookup returns CDR1 MNHNS and CDR2 SASEGT. The DNA for the CDR3 is TGTGCCAGCAGTGAACAGGGGGAGGAAAAACTGTTTTTT. Protein product: CASSEQGEEKLFF.

The CDR3 loop is CASSFNRQVGAYEQYF. CDR3 coding DNA: TGCGCCAGCAGTTTCAACCGACAGGTGGGTGCCTACGAGCAGTACTTC. The chain couples TRBV5-1 to TRBJ2-7; maybe TRBD1 (6 bases). The CDR3 covers 16 residues. V was cut by 5 bases and J by 2 bases, with 20 bases left in between. CDR1 and CDR2 from the germline V gene are SGHRS and YFSETQ. The entire variable domain, with the rest obtained from reference TRBV5-1 and TRBJ2-7, is as follows: KAGVTQTPRYLIKTRGQQVTLSCSPISGHRSVSWYQQTPGQGLQFLFEYFSETQRNKGNFPGRFSGRQFSNSRSEMNVSTLELGDSALYLCASSFNRQVGAYEQYFGPGTRLTVT.

The chain carries TRBV28 and TRBJ2-7, with D tentatively TRBD2 (6 bases). CDR3 size: 14 residues. The V end lost 4 bases, the J end lost 3 bases, and 13 bases lay between the germline ends. Germline V gives CDR1 MDHEN, CDR2 SYDVKM. The CDR3 region has the DNA TGTGCCAGCAGTTACCCAGGCGGGGTCTACGAGCAGTACTTC. Its translation: CASSYPGGVYEQYF.

J is TRBJ2-3 and V is TRBV4-2; TRBD2 agrees at 12 bases. The CDR3 is made up of 18 amino acids. Germline V gene sequence: CDR1 LGHNA, CDR2 YNFKEQ. V was pared by 0 bases and J by 1 base, with 5 bases of the junction left unmatched. This CDR3 reads CASSQDVLAGGRTDTQYF. As DNA, the CDR3 is TGTGCCAGCAGCCAAGATGTACTAGCGGGGGGACGCACAGATACGCAGTATTTT.

The chain recombines TRBV7-9 with TRBJ1-2; 11 bases agree with TRBD1. There are 15 residues in the CDR3. V dropped 4 bases and J dropped 0; count of bases not matched to a gene: 1. CDR1 and CDR2 (germline): SEHNR, FQNEAQ (reference sequence). The CDR3 DNA sequence: TGTGCCAGCAGCTCGGGACAGGGGGCTAACTATGGCTACACCTTC. Its translation: CASSSGQGANYGYTF.

The chain carries TRBV6-6 and TRBJ2-2; 8 bases align to TRBD1. The CDR3 covers 15 residues. Germline CDR1 is MNHNY and CDR2 is SVGAGI (reference sequence). Trimming at V came to 6 bases and at J to 1 base, leaving 4 bases not matched to a gene. The CDR3 loop reads CASSQGAGNTGELFF. Written as DNA, the CDR3 is TGTGCCAGCAGCCAGGGGGCGGGGAACACCGGGGAGCTGTTTTTT.

The chain links TRBV30 to TRBJ2-7, with TRBD1 matching over 7 bases. CDR1 GTSNPN and CDR2 SVGIG come from the germline V gene (reference sequence). This CDR3 has 11 residues. The chain's CDR3 is CAQDRVYEQYF. The DNA of the CDR3 is TGTGCTCAAGACAGGGTCTACGAGCAGTACTTC.

This clone was detected a few times. The chain recombines TRBV21-1 with TRBJ2-2; the table assigns TRBD2, which was not confirmed against the DNA. TRBV21-1 is assigned pseudogene status. The CDR3 totals 16 residues. In nucleotides, the CDR3 is TGTGCCAGCAGCAAAGGTCGAGGAGATCTTGCCGGGGAGCTGTTTTTT. It is translated as CASSKGRGDLAGELFF.

This clone appeared a single time. V gene TRBV6-6 combines with J gene TRBJ2-1; 9 bases match TRBD1. Trimming took 6 bases from V and 8 from J; bases not matched to a gene: 11. The CDR3 length is 15 residues. Germline V CDR1 and CDR2: MNHNY, SVGAGI (reference sequence). The CDR3 DNA follows: TGTGCCAGCAGACCAAGGACAGGGGCTGGAGATGAGCAGTTCTTC. Translation: CASRPRTGAGDEQFF.